This T cell receptor (beta chain) was obtained from a study of T cell responses to AZD1222 COVID-19 vaccine. Clones were sequenced by immunoSEQ multiplex PCR, and TCRdb holds only the in-frame ones, with some missing. The table includes some 150,000 clones, 88% detected once. Notes on this clone: Its antigen remains unknown.

This CDR3 spans 14 amino acids. Trimming took 8 bases from V and 4 from J, leaving 15 bases between them. CDR1 is LNHDA, CDR2 SQIVND, per germline (reference sequence). Study results and limitations: The study found Spike-specific TCR breadth and depth rose after two AZD1222 doses.

This specimen consisted of peripheral blood, obtained 28 days after the second AZD1222 dose. The sequence derives from an adult who received the AZD1222 COVID-19 vaccine. V and J are TRBV19 and TRBJ1-5, with D perhaps matching TRBD1 (5 bases). The CDR3 DNA is TGTGCCAGTTACCCGGTGGGGGGAAATCAGCCCCAGCATTTT. Translation gives CASYPVGGNQPQHF.